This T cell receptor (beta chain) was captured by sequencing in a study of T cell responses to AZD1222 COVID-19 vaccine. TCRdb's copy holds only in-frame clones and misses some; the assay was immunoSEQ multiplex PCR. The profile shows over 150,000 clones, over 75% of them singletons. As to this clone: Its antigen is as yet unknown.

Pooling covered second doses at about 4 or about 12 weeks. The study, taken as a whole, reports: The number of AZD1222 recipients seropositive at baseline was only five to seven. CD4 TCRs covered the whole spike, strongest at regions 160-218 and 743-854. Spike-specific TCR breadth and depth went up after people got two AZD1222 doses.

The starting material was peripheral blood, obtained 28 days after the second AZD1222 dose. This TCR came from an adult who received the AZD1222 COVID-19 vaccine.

CDR3 DNA: TGTGCCACCGGGTTCCTGAATGGCTACACCTTC. The encoded protein is CATGFLNGYTF. The chain employs TRBV10-3 and TRBJ1-2; D unclear. This CDR3 has 11 amino acids. Looked up from germline, CDR1 is ENHRY and CDR2 is SYGVKD. The V and J ends lost 10 bases and 6 bases respectively, with 12 bases between them.